This is a list of T cell receptor beta chains from one sample in a study of control samples from healthy donors and cancer patients. TCRdb's copy holds only in-frame clones and misses some; the assay was immunoSEQ multiplex PCR. This sample has about 160,000 clones, with around 90% found just once. Material: blood. The receptor set was obtained from a man younger than 45 in good health. Both conserved end residues are part of each CDR3. D genes are given only for firm matches. Size is omitted from some rows. Given values are once, few, many or a class for expanded clones.

DNA	CDR3	size	D	V	J
TGTGCCAGCAGTTCGGCTGGACTGTCAACCTACGAGCAGTACTTC	CASSSAGLSTYEQYF	-	-	TRBV28	TRBJ2-7
TGTGCCAGCAGCCCCGGACTTCCCACAGATACGCAGTATTTT	CASSPGLPTDTQYF	-	-	TRBV7-3	TRBJ2-3
TGTGCCTGGAGTGTACTAGCACGGGAGCAGTACTTC	CAWSVLAREQYF	few	-	TRBV30	TRBJ2-7
TGTGCCAGCAGTTCCGGACAGGCCGGGGCCAACGTCCTGACTTTC	CASSSGQAGANVLTF	-	TRBD1	TRBV27	TRBJ2-6
TGTGCCAGCAGCGGGCCGGGACAGGGGGCGGATGAGCAGTTCTTC	CASSGPGQGADEQFF	-	TRBD1	TRBV7-9	TRBJ2-1
TGCAGCGTTGAGTTGGAGACGGCCCAAGCTTTCTTT	CSVELETAQAFF	-	-	TRBV29-1	TRBJ1-1
TGTGCCAGCAGTCCCGACAGGAACTATGGCTACACCTTC	CASSPDRNYGYTF	-	-	TRBV6-5	TRBJ1-2
TGTGCCAGCAGCCCGACACACGAGCAGTACTTC	CASSPTHEQYF	once	-	TRBV9	TRBJ2-7
TGTGCCAGTAGTCCGGAGGGGTTTAGCGGGAGTGTCGTCGGTGAGCAGTTCTTC	CASSPEGFSGSVVGEQFF	-	TRBD2	TRBV19	TRBJ2-1
TGTGCCAGCAGTCTCAGAACTCCCTTAGGGAATAACGAGCAGTACTTC	CASSLRTPLGNNEQYF	-	-	TRBV27	TRBJ2-7
TGTGCCAGCAGTGAAGTCGCTGCTGGGACGCAGTATTTT	CASSEVAAGTQYF	-	-	TRBV2	TRBJ2-3
TGTGCCAGCAGTTTCCCCGGTGGCTACACCTTC	CASSFPGGYTF	-	-	TRBV28	TRBJ1-2
TGTGCCAGCAGCTTAGCGGATACGCAGTATTTT	CASSLADTQYF	-	-	TRBV14	TRBJ2-3
TGTGCCAGTAAAGACGGCTACTCTGGAAACACCATATATTTT	CASKDGYSGNTIYF	-	-	TRBV6-5	TRBJ1-3
TGTGCCAGTACTATGGGAACTTACGGGACCGGGGAGCTGTTTTTT	CASTMGTYGTGELFF	-	-	TRBV19	TRBJ2-2
TGTGCCAGCAGTTTTGGAAGAGGGACTGAAGCTTTCTTT	CASSFGRGTEAFF	-	-	TRBV12-3/TRBV12-4	TRBJ1-1
TGTGCCAGCAGTGAAGTTTGGAACACCATATATTTT	CASSEVWNTIYF	-	-	TRBV6-1	TRBJ1-3
TGTGCCAGTATCGCAGGGGGCTCTGGAAACACCATATATTTT	CASIAGGSGNTIYF	-	TRBD1	TRBV28	TRBJ1-3
TGTGCCATCAGCAGAGACAAGGGTTCTGGGGCCAACGTCCTGACTTTC	CAISRDKGSGANVLTF	-	-	TRBV15	TRBJ2-6
TGTGCCAGCAGCTTATTGGGGGGGCAAGGCTACACCTTC	CASSLLGGQGYTF	-	-	TRBV7-8	TRBJ1-2
TGCAGCGTTGGGGGGGGTCAGGGAAAGAACACTGAAGCTTTCTTT	CSVGGGQGKNTEAFF	-	-	TRBV29-1	TRBJ1-1
TGTGCCAGCAGCGTCGGGGGTCCGGGATACTACGAGCAGTACTTC	CASSVGGPGYYEQYF	-	-	TRBV7-9	TRBJ2-7
TGTGCCACCAGCAGAGATCCCGGGACGTCTCCCTATGGCTACACCTTC	CATSRDPGTSPYGYTF	-	-	TRBV15	TRBJ1-2
TGTGCCAGCAGCCAAGACGGAGGAAATCAGCCCCAGCATTTT	CASSQDGGNQPQHF	-	-	TRBV4-2	TRBJ1-5
TGCAGCGTTTCCGAGGAAGCTTTCTTT	CSVSEEAFF	-	-	TRBV29-1	TRBJ1-1
TGTGCCAGCAGCGACCTAGCAGGCGCTAGTGGCTACACCTTC	CASSDLAGASGYTF	-	-	TRBV7-9	TRBJ1-2
TGTGCCAGTAGTATAGGAGGGCGCACAGCTGAAGCTTTCTTT	CASSIGGRTAEAFF	once	-	TRBV19	TRBJ1-1
TGTGCTAGTGGTTTGGTACGTGAGACGTCTAACTATGGCTACACCTTC	CASGLVRETSNYGYTF	-	-	TRBV12-5	TRBJ1-2
TGTGCCAGCAGTCAGGGACAGGGGAATTCACCCCTCCACTTT	CASSQGQGNSPLHF	-	TRBD1	TRBV4-2	TRBJ1-6
TGTGCCAGCAGCTTAGGAGCGGGGGGGAAGGAGACCCAGTACTTC	CASSLGAGGKETQYF	-	TRBD2	TRBV7-6	TRBJ2-5
TGTGCCAGCAGCCCCTTCATCGCGCGGGGGGTTTCTAGCTCCTACAATGAGCAGTTCTTC	CASSPFIARGVSSSYNEQFF	-	TRBD2	TRBV7-8	TRBJ2-1
TGTGCCAGCAGCCCGGGATGGACCGAAGCCAGCTACGAGCAGTACTTC	CASSPGWTEASYEQYF	-	-	TRBV7-8	TRBJ2-7
TGCGCCAGCAGCCTCGACAGGGGCACTGAAGCTTTCTTT	CASSLDRGTEAFF	-	TRBD1	TRBV4-1	TRBJ1-1
TGTGCCAGCAGCCCTCACTCCGGGACAGGCAATCAGCCCCAGCATTTT	CASSPHSGTGNQPQHF	-	TRBD1	TRBV5-4	TRBJ1-5
TGCGCCAGCAGCTTGTCACAGTCCTACGAGCAGTACTTC	CASSLSQSYEQYF	-	-	TRBV5-1	TRBJ2-7
TGTGCCAGCAGTACCACAGGGTTCGATGAGCAGTTCTTC	CASSTTGFDEQFF	-	-	TRBV6-5	TRBJ2-1
TGTGCCAGCAGCCAAGCCCCAGGGGGCGCCAAGGATGAGCAGTTCTTC	CASSQAPGGAKDEQFF	-	TRBD1	TRBV14	TRBJ2-1
TGTGCCAGCAGCTGGGGTGGGTTTCTGTCTGGGGCCAACGTCCTGACTTTC	CASSWGGFLSGANVLTF	-	-	TRBV7-3	TRBJ2-6
TGCGCCAGCAGCTTAAAACAGTCTTATGGCTACACCTTC	CASSLKQSYGYTF	once	-	TRBV5-1	TRBJ1-2
TGTGCCAGCAGTTTGGGGCAGAGGCATCAGCCCCAGCATTTT	CASSLGQRHQPQHF	-	-	TRBV28	TRBJ1-5
TGTGCCAGCAGTCCGGAGGTGAACACTGAAGCTTTCTTT	CASSPEVNTEAFF	once	-	TRBV6-5	TRBJ1-1
TGTGCCAGCAGTCCCCTAGGGGAGTACTTC	CASSPLGEYF	-	-	TRBV28	TRBJ2-5
TGTGCCAGCAGCATCCAGGGAAGTCAGCCCCAGCATTTT	CASSIQGSQPQHF	-	-	TRBV11-2	TRBJ1-5
TGCGCCAGCAGCCGCGAGAAGGACAGAGATGGCTACACCTTC	CASSREKDRDGYTF	-	-	TRBV5-1	TRBJ1-2
TGCGCCAGCAGCTTTAACAGGGGGCGCGCAGGGACAACTGAAGCTTTCTTT	CASSFNRGRAGTTEAFF	-	TRBD1	TRBV5-1	TRBJ1-1
TGTGCCAGCAGTTTCGGGGGTTTAGAGACCCAGTACTTC	CASSFGGLETQYF	-	-	TRBV12-3/TRBV12-4	TRBJ2-5
TGTGCCAGCTCACCGAGGGTCCCTGGAAACACCATATATTTT	CASSPRVPGNTIYF	-	-	TRBV18	TRBJ1-3
TGTGCTAGTGGTTTGAGGGCTAGCAGGGACTTC	CASGLRASRDF	-	-	TRBV12-5	TRBJ2-7
TGCGCCAGCAGCTTCGGGCGGAACCCTTACAATGAGCAGTTCTTC	CASSFGRNPYNEQFF	-	-	TRBV5-1	TRBJ2-1
TGTGCCAGCAGCCAAGCGGGCTCCAATTCACCCCTCCACTTT	CASSQAGSNSPLHF	once	-	TRBV3-1/TRBV3-2	TRBJ1-6
TGTGCCAGCAGCCCCGGGGACTCCCTCTACGAGCAGTACTTC	CASSPGDSLYEQYF	-	-	TRBV28	TRBJ2-7
TGTGCCAGCAGCCGTGGGACTAGCGGGAGTAGGGAGACCCAGTACTTC	CASSRGTSGSRETQYF	-	TRBD2	TRBV11-2	TRBJ2-5
TGTGCCAGCAGCCAACGTTCGTTCGACTACGAGCAGTACTTC	CASSQRSFDYEQYF	-	-	TRBV3-1/TRBV3-2	TRBJ2-7
TGTGCCAGCAGCCCCCAAGAGACCCAGTACTTC	CASSPQETQYF	-	-	TRBV7-8	TRBJ2-5